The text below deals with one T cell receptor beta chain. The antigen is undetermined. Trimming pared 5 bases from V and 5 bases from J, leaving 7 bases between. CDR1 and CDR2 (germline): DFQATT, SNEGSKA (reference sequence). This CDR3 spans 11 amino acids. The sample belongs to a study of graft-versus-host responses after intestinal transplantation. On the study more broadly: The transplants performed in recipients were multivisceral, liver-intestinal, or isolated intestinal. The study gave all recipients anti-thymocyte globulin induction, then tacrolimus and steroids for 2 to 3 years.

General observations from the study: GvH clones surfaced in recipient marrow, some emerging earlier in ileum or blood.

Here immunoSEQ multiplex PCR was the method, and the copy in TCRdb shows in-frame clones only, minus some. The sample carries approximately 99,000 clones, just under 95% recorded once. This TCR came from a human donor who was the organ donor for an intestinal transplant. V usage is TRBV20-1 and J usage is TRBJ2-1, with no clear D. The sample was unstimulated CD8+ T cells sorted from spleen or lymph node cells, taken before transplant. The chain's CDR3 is CSAFFNNEQFF. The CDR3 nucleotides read TGCAGTGCTTTCTTTAACAATGAGCAGTTCTTC.